This entry lists 5 T cell receptor beta chains sequenced from one sample in a study of blood T cell repertoires in COVID-19. TCRdb keeps only in-frame clones here, not all; method: immunoSEQ multiplex PCR. The repertoire holds 200,000 to 300,000 clones, roughly four fifths seen once, with approximately 4.5% in the top ten. The specimen was peripheral blood. Receptors were obtained from an older woman with acute or convalescent COVID-19.

The chain carries TRBV27 and TRBJ2-5; TRBD2 is a possible D gene (7 bases). Trimming pared 6 bases from V and 5 bases from J, leaving 16 bases between. There are 14 residues in the CDR3. In germline, CDR1 is MNHEY, CDR2 SMNVEV (reference sequence). The CDR3 region is CASSLWGGQETQYF. The CDR3 DNA reads TGTGCCAGCAGCTTGTGGGGGGGCCAGGAGACCCAGTACTTC.

This chain connects TRBV27 to TRBJ1-2; possibly TRBD1 for D (6 bases). The V end lost 5 bases, the J end lost 4 bases, and 11 bases lay between the germline ends. The germline CDR1 and CDR2 sequences are MNHEY and SMNVEV (reference sequence). The length of the CDR3 is 13 residues. DNA of the CDR3: TGTGCCAGCAGTCCCAGGGGAGCCTATGGCTACACCTTC. Protein product: CASSPRGAYGYTF.

The chain is built from TRBV30 and TRBJ1-2; 7 nucleotides match TRBD1. The CDR3 runs 15 residues. Germline V lookup: CDR1 GTSNPN, CDR2 SVGIG (reference sequence). V dropped 3 bases and J dropped 0; count of bases not matched to a gene: 7. Here the CDR3 reads CAWSARGQANYGYTF. Here the CDR3 DNA reads TGTGCCTGGAGCGCGAGAGGACAGGCTAACTATGGCTACACCTTC.

The chain combines TRBV30 with TRBJ1-3, with D hard to call. V gave up 7 bases and J gave up 0 bases, with 10 bases separating them. CDR3 length: 13 residues. Germline V CDR1 and CDR2: GTSNPN, SVGIG (reference sequence). The CDR3 DNA follows: TGTGCCTCCTCAGACAACTCTGGAAACACCATATATTTT. Protein: CASSDNSGNTIYF.

The genes are TRBV6-5 and TRBJ2-7; D is unresolved. CDR1 MNHEY and CDR2 SVGAGI come from the germline V gene. The CDR3 sequence is 13 residues long. V was cut by 0 bases and J by 7 bases, with 10 bases left in between. CDR3 bases: TGTGCCAGCAGTTACTCACCCCCCGGTGAGCAGTACTTC. It translates to CASSYSPPGEQYF.